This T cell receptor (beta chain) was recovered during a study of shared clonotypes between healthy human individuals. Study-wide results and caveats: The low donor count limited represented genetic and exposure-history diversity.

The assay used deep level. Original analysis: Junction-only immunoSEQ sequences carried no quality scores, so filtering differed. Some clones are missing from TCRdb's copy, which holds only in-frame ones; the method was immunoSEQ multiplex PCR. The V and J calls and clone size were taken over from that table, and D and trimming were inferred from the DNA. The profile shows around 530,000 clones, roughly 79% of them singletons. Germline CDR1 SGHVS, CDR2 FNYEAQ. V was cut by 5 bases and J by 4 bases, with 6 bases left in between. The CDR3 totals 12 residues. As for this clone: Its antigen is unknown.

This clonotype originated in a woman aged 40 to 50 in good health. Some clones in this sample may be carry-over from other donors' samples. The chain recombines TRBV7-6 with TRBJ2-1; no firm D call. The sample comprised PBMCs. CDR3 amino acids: CASSPRYNEQFF. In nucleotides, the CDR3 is TGTGCCAGCAGCCCGAGGTACAATGAGCAGTTCTTC.